This T cell receptor beta chain was identified in a study of cytomegalovirus exposure and HLA in healthy donors. Notes on the study in general: Further analysis was carried out later, and it showed several of the most significant clusters appearing linked to common viral pathogens.

About this clone itself: No antigen is known for it.

The PCR contained 60 Vbeta and 13 Jbeta primers. Sequencing used immunoSEQ multiplex PCR; TCRdb keeps in-frame clones, though not all of them. The sample records about 130,000 clones, 65% to 80% being singletons. With V trimmed by 9 bases and J by 6 bases, 13 bases remained unmatched. CDR3 size: 15 residues. In germline, CDR1 is MNHEY, CDR2 SMNVEV (reference sequence). The TCR originated in a young woman in good health and CMV-seronegative. The chain carries TRBV27 and TRBJ2-2, with TRBD2 matching over 7 bases. Sequenced: PBMCs. CDR3 sequence reads: CARWRETVEAGELFF. DNA of the CDR3: TGTGCCAGATGGCGGGAGACGGTAGAGGCCGGGGAGCTGTTTTTT.